These 21 T cell receptor beta chains originate from one sample sequenced in a study of glioma-infiltrating T cells. TCR alpha and beta CDR3 regions were amplified from RNA using iRepertoire nested multiplex PCR. TCRdb fed the multiplex PCR reads into MiXCR, producing one record per CDR3 protein. The sample shows approximately 100,000 distinct CDR3 sequences, less than 30% of them seen only once. The sequenced material came from glioma tissue, nonneoplastic brain tissue, or PBMCs (not recorded which). The source is a human donor with low-grade glioma or glioblastoma, undergoing nonglioma brain surgery, or in good health (not recorded which).

Ten or more counts support this clonotype. The chain carries TRBV3-1 and TRBJ1-3; D call uncertain. The CDR3 loop spans 14 amino acids. The ends were cut back, 3 bases at V and 4 bases at J, with 10 bases in the middle. Looked up from germline, CDR1 is LGHDT and CDR2 is YNNKEL (reference sequence). CDR3 residues: CASSHGRAGNTIYF. CDR3 DNA: TGTGCCAGCAGCCACGGGAGAGCAGGAAACACCATATATTTT.

V is TRBV29-1 and J is TRBJ2-7, with D possibly being TRBD1 (6 bases). Germline CDR1 is SQVTM and CDR2 is ANQGSEA. There are 13 residues in the CDR3. Trimming cost V 6 bases and J 12 bases, with 24 bases left between them. CDR3 amino acids: CSVGERSGEQVYF. CDR3 DNA: TGCAGCGTGGGAGAGCGATCAGGGGAGCAAGTGTACTTC.

The chain links TRBV20-1 to TRBJ1-5; D remains unclear. Trimming took 8 bases from V and 4 from J, leaving 15 bases between them. This CDR3 is 13 amino acids long. Germline loops: CDR1 DFQATT, CDR2 SNEGSKA (reference sequence). The CDR3 DNA follows: TGCAGTTCGGGCAGCGGAGGTAATCAGCCCCAGCATTTT. Its protein product is CSSGSGGNQPQHF.

This clonotype came up many times. V usage is TRBV12-3 or TRBV12-4 and J usage is TRBJ2-3; no definite D call. This CDR3 has 12 amino acids. Trimming cost V 6 bases and J 3 bases, with 7 bases left between them. In nucleotides, the CDR3 is TGTGCCAGCAGCGCCGCAACAGATACGCAGTATTTT. This translates into CASSAATDTQYF.

With respect to this clonotype: A much larger clone lies a single base off, so this may be a read error. J is TRBJ1-1 and V is TRBV12-3 or TRBV12-4; D call uncertain. This CDR3 has 13 residues. The CDR3 DNA reads TGTGCCAACAGTGACCAACAGAACACTGAAGCTTTCTTT. Translated: CANSDQQNTEAFF.

This clonotype was recorded at least ten times. The chain is built from TRBV6-2 or TRBV6-3 and TRBJ1-1, with 11 bases matching TRBD1. The CDR3 runs 15 residues. The germline CDR1 and CDR2 sequences are MNHEY and SVGEGT. V shed 7 bases and J 10 bases; nucleotides not matched to a gene: 14. The CDR3 DNA reads as TGTGCCAGCAACCCTTGGCCCGGACAGGGGGCGCGAGCTTTCTTT. This sequence encodes CASNPWPGQGARAFF.

The chain links TRBV20-1 to TRBJ2-3; 8 positions agree with TRBD2. The V segment lost 3 bases and the J segment 1 base; nucleotides outside the gene matches: 3. CDR3 length: 14 amino acids. Germline V gene data show CDR1 as DFQATT and CDR2 as SNEGSKA (reference sequence). CDR3 sequence: CSASSGIRTDTQYF. In DNA, the CDR3 is TGCAGTGCTAGTAGCGGGATACGCACAGATACGCAGTATTTT.

This clonotype was seen many times. The genes are TRBV28 and TRBJ2-7; D remains ambiguous. CDR1 and CDR2 from the germline V gene are MDHEN and SYDVKM. This CDR3 contains 12 residues. V shed 6 bases and J shed 0 bases, with 6 bases lying between them. Here the CDR3 DNA reads TGTGCCAGCAGGGACCCCTCCTACGAGCAGTACTTC. Translated: CASRDPSYEQYF.

This clonotype was seen many times. This chain joins TRBV7-2 and TRBJ1-1; D is perhaps TRBD1 (5 bases). The CDR3 is 14 residues long. Germline V CDR1 and CDR2: SGHTA, FQGNSA. V was clipped by 5 bases and J by 0 bases, with 10 bases between them. The CDR3 DNA follows: TGTGCCAGCAGCGTGGGACCCATGAACACTGAAGCTTTCTTT. This gives the protein CASSVGPMNTEAFF.

V is TRBV29-1 and J is TRBJ2-5; D might be TRBD2 (11 bases). Trimming left V 5 bases short and J 3 bases short, with 25 bases between. The CDR3 sequence is 17 residues long. Per the germline V gene, CDR1 is SQVTM and CDR2 is ANQGSEA. The CDR3 spells CSVLRTGGLAAEETQYF. The CDR3 DNA reads as TGCAGCGTTCTTAGGACAGGGGGACTAGCGGCTGAAGAGACCCAGTACTTC.

This clonotype has a count of ten or more. The chain uses TRBV6-1 and TRBJ2-7; D might be TRBD1 (6 bases). The V gene lost 7 bases and the J gene lost 3 bases, with 16 bases spanning the gap. The CDR3 covers 14 residues. CDR1 and CDR2 (germline): MNHNS, SASEGT. CDR3 coding DNA: TGTGCCAGCACCCAGGGGACACAGGTCTACGAGCAGTACTTC. Its protein is CASTQGTQVYEQYF.

The chain joins TRBV5-1 to TRBJ2-3, with TRBD2 matching 11 bases. V lost 4 bases to trimming and J lost 2 bases; unmatched junction nucleotides: 6. The CDR3 has 16 residues. Germline-derived CDR1 and CDR2 are SGHRS and YFSETQ. The DNA for the CDR3 is TGCGCCAGCAGCCCCGGGACTAGCGGAAACACAGATACGCAGTATTTT. This codes for CASSPGTSGNTDTQYF.

This clonotype was seen only once. A much more abundant neighbour one base away suggests this may be a read error. The V and J genes are TRBV29-1 and TRBJ1-1, with 7 positions matching TRBD1. The V and J ends lost 5 bases and 4 bases, in that order; junction bases with no gene match: 7. The CDR3 is 13 amino acids. From germline, CDR1 is SQVTM and CDR2 ANQGSEA. Written as DNA, the CDR3 is TGCAGCGTTATCGACAGGGTTAGCACTGAAGCTTTCTTT. It specifies CSVIDRVSTEAFF.

This clonotype was picked up many times. The CDR3 coding sequence is TGTGCCAGCAGTTATTCGGACCGCCGGCTGAACACTGAAGCTTTCTTT. Translating gives CASSYSDRRLNTEAFF. The V gene is TRBV6-2 or TRBV6-3, the J gene TRBJ1-1; D unresolved. Trimming left V 3 bases short and J 0 bases short, with 14 bases between. This CDR3 spans 16 amino acids. The V gene's germline CDR1 is MNHEY and CDR2 SVGEGT.

In this sample, this clonotype turned up once. A much larger clone differs from this one at a single base, so this may be a read error. The chain is built from TRBV4-3 and TRBJ2-1; 9 positions agree with TRBD2. Looked up from germline, CDR1 is LGHNA and CDR2 is YSLEER. This CDR3 has 17 residues. The V gene end was trimmed by 1 base and the J gene end by 0 bases; junction bases not matched to a gene: 4. CDR3 in amino acids: CASSQGTSATSYNEQFF. In DNA, the CDR3 is TGCGCCAGCAGCCAAGGGACTAGCGCGACCTCCTACAATGAGCAGTTCTTC.

This clonotype has at least ten counts. The V gene is TRBV25-1, the J gene TRBJ2-7; no definite D call. Germline V gene sequence: CDR1 MGHDK, CDR2 SYGVNS. This CDR3 comprises 11 residues. With 4 bases removed from V and 2 bases from J, the gap between germline ends came to 3 bases. As DNA, the CDR3 is TGTGCCAGCAGTGTGACCTACGAGCAGTACTTC. This sequence encodes CASSVTYEQYF.

In this sample, this clonotype turned up many times. V gene TRBV6-2 or TRBV6-3 combines with J gene TRBJ2-3; TRBD1 aligns across 7 bases. J lost 1 base, V lost 7 bases, and 2 bases had no gene match. The germline V gene encodes CDR1 MNHEY and CDR2 SVGEGT. The CDR3 consists of 13 residues. DNA for the CDR3: TGTGCCAGCACCGGACAGGGCACAGATACGCAGTATTTT. It codes for CASTGQGTDTQYF.

The chain recombines TRBV6-1 with TRBJ2-7; D call uncertain. The CDR3 loop spans 14 amino acids. Trimming shortened V by 4 bases and J by 12 bases, and 22 bases separated the two germline ends. Germline CDR1 is MNHNS and CDR2 is SASEGT. The CDR3 loop reads CASSVAQRSKERYF. CDR3 sequence (DNA): TGTGCCAGCAGTGTGGCCCAGCGATCTAAGGAACGGTACTTC.

The chain recombines TRBV5-1 with TRBJ2-1; tentative D call: TRBD2 (5 bases). This CDR3 has 14 residues. V was trimmed by 0 bases and J by 4 bases, leaving 8 bases between them. CDR1 and CDR2 (germline): SGHRS, YFSETQ. The CDR3 region has the DNA TGCGCCAGCAGCTTGGTTCGGGAATACAATGAGCAGTTCTTC. Amino acid sequence: CASSLVREYNEQFF.

This clonotype was detected ten times or more. The J gene is TRBJ2-2, the V gene TRBV7-3; 7 nucleotides line up with TRBD2. The CDR3 is 17 amino acids. The J segment lost 2 bases and the V segment lost 2 bases, leaving 8 bases of the junction unmatched. Germline V CDR1 and CDR2: SGHTA, FQGTGA. The CDR3 here is CASSLLISGTNTGELFF. DNA for the CDR3: TGTGCCAGCAGCTTACTTATAAGCGGGACTAACACCGGGGAGCTGTTTTTT.

This clonotype was detected many times. The chain recombines TRBV27 with TRBJ2-5, with D maybe TRBD2 (6 bases). The CDR3 sequence is 14 residues long. Germline V gene lookup returns CDR1 MNHEY and CDR2 SMNVEV (reference sequence). The V gene lost 6 bases and the J gene lost 2 bases, with 13 bases spanning the gap. In DNA form, the CDR3 reads TGTGCCAGCAGCCCATTCAGCGGGCAAGAGACCCAGTACTTC. Translating it yields CASSPFSGQETQYF.